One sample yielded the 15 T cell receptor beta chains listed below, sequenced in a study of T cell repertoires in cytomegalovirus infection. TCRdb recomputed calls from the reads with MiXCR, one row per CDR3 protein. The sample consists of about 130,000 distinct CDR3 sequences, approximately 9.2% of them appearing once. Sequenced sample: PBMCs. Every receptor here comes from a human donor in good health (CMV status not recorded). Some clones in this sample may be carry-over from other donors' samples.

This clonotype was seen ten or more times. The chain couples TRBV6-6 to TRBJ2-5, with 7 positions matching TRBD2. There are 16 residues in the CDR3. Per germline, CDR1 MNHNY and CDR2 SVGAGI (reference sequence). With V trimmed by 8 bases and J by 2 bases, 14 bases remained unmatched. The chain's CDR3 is CASPIEYLAEQETQYF. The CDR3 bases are TGTGCCAGCCCTATTGAATATCTAGCGGAACAAGAGACCCAGTACTTC.

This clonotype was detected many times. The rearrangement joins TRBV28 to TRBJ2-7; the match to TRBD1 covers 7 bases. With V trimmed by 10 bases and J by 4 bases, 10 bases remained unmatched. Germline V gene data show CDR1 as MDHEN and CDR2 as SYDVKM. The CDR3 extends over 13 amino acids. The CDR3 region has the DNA TGTGCCACTACCAGGACAGGCATTTACGAGCAGTACTTC. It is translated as CATTRTGIYEQYF.

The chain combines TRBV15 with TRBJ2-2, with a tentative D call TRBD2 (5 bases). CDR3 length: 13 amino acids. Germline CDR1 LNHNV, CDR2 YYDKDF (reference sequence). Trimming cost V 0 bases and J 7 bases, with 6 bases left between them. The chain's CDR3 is CATSRDRGGELFF. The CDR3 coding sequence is TGTGCCACCAGCAGAGATCGGGGCGGGGAGCTGTTTTTT.

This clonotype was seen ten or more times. CDR3 loop: CASSLLLPFLQGNYSSGNTIYF. The CDR3 DNA reads TGTGCCAGCAGTTTATTGCTTCCTTTCTTACAGGGGAACTATTCCTCTGGAAACACCATATATTTT. The chain couples TRBV12-3 or TRBV12-4 to TRBJ1-3; the match to TRBD1 covers 7 bases. V lost 2 bases to trimming and J lost 0 bases; unmatched junction nucleotides: 22. The CDR3 is 22 residues long.

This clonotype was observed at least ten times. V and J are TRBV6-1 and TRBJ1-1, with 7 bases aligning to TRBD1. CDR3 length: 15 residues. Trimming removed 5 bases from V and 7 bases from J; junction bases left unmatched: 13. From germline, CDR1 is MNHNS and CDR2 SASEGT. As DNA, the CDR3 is TGTGCCAGCAGTCCCCGACAGGGCCATGTTGGTGAAGCTTTCTTT. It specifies CASSPRQGHVGEAFF.

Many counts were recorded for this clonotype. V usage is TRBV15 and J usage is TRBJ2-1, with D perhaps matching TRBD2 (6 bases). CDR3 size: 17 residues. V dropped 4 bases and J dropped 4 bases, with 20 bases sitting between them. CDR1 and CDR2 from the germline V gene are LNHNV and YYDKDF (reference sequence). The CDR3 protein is CATSNPRVADTYNEQFF. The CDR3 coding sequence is TGTGCCACCAGCAACCCCAGAGTAGCGGACACATACAATGAGCAGTTCTTC.

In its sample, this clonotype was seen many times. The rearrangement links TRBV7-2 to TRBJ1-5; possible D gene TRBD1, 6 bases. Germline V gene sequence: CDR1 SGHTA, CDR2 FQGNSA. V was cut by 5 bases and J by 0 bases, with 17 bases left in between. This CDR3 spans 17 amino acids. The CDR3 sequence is CASSPQGPPYSNQPQHF. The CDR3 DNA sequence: TGTGCCAGCAGCCCACAGGGCCCCCCTTATAGCAATCAGCCCCAGCATTTT.

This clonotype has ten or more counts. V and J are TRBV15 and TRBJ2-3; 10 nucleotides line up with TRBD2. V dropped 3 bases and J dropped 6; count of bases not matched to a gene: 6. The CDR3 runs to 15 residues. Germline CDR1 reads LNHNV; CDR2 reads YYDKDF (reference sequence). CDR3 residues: CATSSGLAVPDTQYF. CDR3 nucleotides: TGTGCCACCAGCAGTGGACTAGCGGTTCCCGATACGCAGTATTTT.

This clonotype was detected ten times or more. The CDR3 DNA follows: TGTGCCAGCAGCCCCTTTCCGGGACAGGGGAAGAACACTGAAGCTTTCTTT. Encoded protein: CASSPFPGQGKNTEAFF. The chain carries TRBV3-1 and TRBJ1-1; the match to TRBD1 covers 10 bases. The CDR3 sequence is 17 residues long. CDR1 is LGHDT, CDR2 YNNKEL, per germline (reference sequence). J lost 1 base, V lost 4 bases, and 9 bases had no gene match.

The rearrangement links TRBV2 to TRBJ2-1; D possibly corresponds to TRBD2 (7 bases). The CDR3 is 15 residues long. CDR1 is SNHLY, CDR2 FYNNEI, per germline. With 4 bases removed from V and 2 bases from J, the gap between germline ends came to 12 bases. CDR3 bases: TGTGCCAGCAGTGGGGGGGGGGGCCCCTACAATGAGCAGTTCTTC. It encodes CASSGGGGPYNEQFF. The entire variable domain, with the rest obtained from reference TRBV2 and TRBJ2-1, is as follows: EPEVTQTPSHQVTQMGQEVILRCVPISNHLYFYWYRQILGQKVEFLVSFYNNEISEKSEIFDDQFSVERPDGSNFTLKIRSTKLEDSAMYFCASSGGGGPYNEQFFGPGTRLTVL.

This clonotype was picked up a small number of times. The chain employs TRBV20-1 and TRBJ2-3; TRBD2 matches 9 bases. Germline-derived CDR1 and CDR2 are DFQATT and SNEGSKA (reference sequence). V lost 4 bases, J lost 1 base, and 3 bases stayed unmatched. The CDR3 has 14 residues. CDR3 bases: TGCAGTGCTATTATAGCGGGGGGCACAGATACGCAGTATTTT. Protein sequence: CSAIIAGGTDTQYF.

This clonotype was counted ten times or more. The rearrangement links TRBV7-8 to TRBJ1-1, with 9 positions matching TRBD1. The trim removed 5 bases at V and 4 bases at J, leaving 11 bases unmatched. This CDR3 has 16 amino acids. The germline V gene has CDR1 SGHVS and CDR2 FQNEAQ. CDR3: CASSPRDRVYTTEAFF. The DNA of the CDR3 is TGTGCCAGCAGCCCCCGGGACAGGGTCTATACCACTGAAGCTTTCTTT.

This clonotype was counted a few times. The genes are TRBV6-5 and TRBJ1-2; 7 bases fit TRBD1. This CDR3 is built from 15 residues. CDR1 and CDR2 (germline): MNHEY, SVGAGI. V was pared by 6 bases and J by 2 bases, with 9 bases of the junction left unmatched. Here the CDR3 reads CASSGYRGLNYGYTF. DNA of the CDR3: TGTGCCAGCAGCGGTTACAGGGGTTTGAACTATGGCTACACCTTC.

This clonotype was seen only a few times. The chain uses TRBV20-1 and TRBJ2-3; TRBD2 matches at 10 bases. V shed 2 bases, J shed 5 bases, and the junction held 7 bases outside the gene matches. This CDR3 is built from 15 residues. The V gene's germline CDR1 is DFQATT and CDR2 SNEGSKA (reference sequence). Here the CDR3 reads CSARTAGGRKDTQYF. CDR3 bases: TGCAGTGCTAGAACAGCGGGGGGGAGGAAAGATACGCAGTATTTT.

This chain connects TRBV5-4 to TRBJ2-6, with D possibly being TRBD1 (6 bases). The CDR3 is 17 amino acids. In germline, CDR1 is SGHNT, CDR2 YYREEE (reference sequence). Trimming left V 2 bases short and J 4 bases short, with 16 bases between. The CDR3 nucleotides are TGTGCCAGCAGCTTAGTCCCAACAGGGTCCGGGGCCAACGTCCTGACTTTC. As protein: CASSLVPTGSGANVLTF.